Reported below is one T cell receptor beta chain. The CDR3 covers 14 residues. Per the study methods: Estimated nucleated cell counts came from reference gene primer amplification. Measured with immunoSEQ multiplex PCR; TCRdb has only the in-frame clones, and not every one. Clonal size and the V and J genes are those of that table, whereas D and trimming came from the DNA. The data show about 150,000 clones, approximately 82% seen once. This sample was included in a study of blood T cell repertoires in COVID-19. Sample: peripheral blood. The chain links TRBV21-1 to TRBJ1-2; the table's D gene call, TRBD1, was not cross checked with the DNA. TRBV21-1 is a pseudogene segment. The clonotype was recovered from a human donor with acute or convalescent COVID-19. The donor label of this sample is uncertain. In nucleotides, the CDR3 is TGTGCCAGCAGCAACAGGATCCCCTACTATGGCTACACCTTC. Translation gives CASSNRIPYYGYTF.